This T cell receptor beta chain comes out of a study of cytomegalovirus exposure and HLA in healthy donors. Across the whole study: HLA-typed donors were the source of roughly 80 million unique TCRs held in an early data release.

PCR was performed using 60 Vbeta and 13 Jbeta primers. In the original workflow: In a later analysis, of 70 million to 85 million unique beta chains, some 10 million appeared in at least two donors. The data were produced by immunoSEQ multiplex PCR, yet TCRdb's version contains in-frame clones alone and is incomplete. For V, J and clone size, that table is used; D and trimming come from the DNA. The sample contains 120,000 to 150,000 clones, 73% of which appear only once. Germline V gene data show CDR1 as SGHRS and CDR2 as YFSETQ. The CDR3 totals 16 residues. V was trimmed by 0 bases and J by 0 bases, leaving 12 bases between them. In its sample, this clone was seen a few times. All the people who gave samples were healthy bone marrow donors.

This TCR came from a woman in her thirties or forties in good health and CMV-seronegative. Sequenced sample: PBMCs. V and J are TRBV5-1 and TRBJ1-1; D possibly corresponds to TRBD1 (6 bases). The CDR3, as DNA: TGCGCCAGCAGCTTGGGCTGGACAGCACTGAACACTGAAGCTTTCTTT. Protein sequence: CASSLGWTALNTEAFF.